These T cell receptor beta chains were read from a single sample in a study of blood T cell repertoires in COVID-19. Only in-frame clones appear in the TCRdb table, and some are missing; sequencing was by immunoSEQ multiplex PCR. The repertoire holds about 240,000 clones, with around 86% as singletons. The specimen was peripheral blood. The receptor source for this set is a woman in her fifties or sixties with active or convalescent COVID-19. The CDR3 runs from the conserved cysteine through the conserved F or W. D genes are given only for firm matches. Size tells how often a clone was seen (once, few, many) or the class of an expanded clone, and some rows leave it out.

j_call d_call clone_size v_call cdr3_nt cdr3_aa
TRBJ1-2 TRBD1 once TRBV9 TGTGCCAGCAGCCCGTCGCCCGGCAGGGGGCTTGGTGGCTACACCTTC CASSPSPGRGLGGYTF
TRBJ2-3 . . TRBV5-1 TGCGCCAGCAGCTCCTTTAAAATCACAGATACGCAGTATTTT CASSSFKITDTQYF
TRBJ2-5 . . TRBV3-1/TRBV3-2 TGTGCCAGCAGCCAGACCCCCGGGTTCTCTGACTTC CASSQTPGFSDF
TRBJ2-1 . . TRBV6-2/TRBV6-3 TGTGCCAGCAGTTACCGGGGTGAGCAGTTCTTC CASSYRGEQFF
TRBJ2-7 TRBD1 . TRBV11-2 TGTGCCAGCGGGTTCAGGGGGCGACCCTACGAGCAGTACTTC CASGFRGRPYEQYF
TRBJ2-7 . . TRBV5-1 TGCGCCAGCAGCTTGGATAGGGGTAGCTCCTACGAGCAGTACTTC CASSLDRGSSYEQYF
TRBJ1-2 . . TRBV7-8 TGTGCCAGCAGCTTAGCCGCGGCGACAGGTACCTATGGCTACACCTTC CASSLAAATGTYGYTF
TRBJ1-2 . . TRBV4-1 TGCGCCAGCAGCCAAGAGAGCATGGCTAGTTATGGCTACACCTTC CASSQESMASYGYTF
TRBJ1-6 . few TRBV10-3 TGTGCCATCAGTGGGCTTAATTCACCCCTCCACTTT CAISGLNSPLHF
TRBJ2-7 TRBD1 . TRBV5-8 TGTGCCAGCAGCTTGGCAGGCAGGGGGTACGAGCAGTACTTC CASSLAGRGYEQYF
TRBJ2-2 . . TRBV25-1 TGTGCCAGCAGTGAAAGGGGCGGATACACCGGGGAGCTGTTTTTT CASSERGGYTGELFF
TRBJ2-3 . . TRBV20-1 TGCAGTGCTCCGAGGGGGGATACGCAGTATTTT CSAPRGDTQYF
TRBJ2-5 . . TRBV19 TGTGCCAGTAGTATAGTCTCCGGGGAGGAGACCCAGTACTTC CASSIVSGEETQYF
TRBJ1-5 . . TRBV18 TGTGCCAGCTCACCGGGCCAGACCTTTTCGGAGCCCCAGCATTTT CASSPGQTFSEPQHF
TRBJ1-4 . . TRBV19 TGTGCCAGTAGTGCTGGGTCGCGGGGGGAAAAACTGTTTTTT CASSAGSRGEKLFF
TRBJ1-1 TRBD1 . TRBV5-1 TGCGCCAGCAGCTTACAAGGGGGCTGGAGCGCCAAAACTGAAGCTTTCTTT CASSLQGGWSAKTEAFF
TRBJ1-1 . . TRBV19 TGTGCCAGTAGCCAAACTGCGAACACTGAAGCTTTCTTT CASSQTANTEAFF
TRBJ1-2 . . TRBV5-1 TGCGCCAGCAGCCCGATTTGGGGGGTGGATAATGGCTACACCTTC CASSPIWGVDNGYTF
TRBJ1-2 . . TRBV5-1 TGCGCCAGCAGCTTGGGTACTAACTATGGCTACACCTTC CASSLGTNYGYTF
TRBJ2-7 . . TRBV6-6 TGTGCCAGCAGTTACTCGGCAGTCTCCTACGAGCAGTACTTC CASSYSAVSYEQYF
TRBJ2-1 TRBD2 once TRBV5-4 TGTGCCAGCAGCTTGCGGAGCGGGGGGGCGGATGAGCAGTTCTTC CASSLRSGGADEQFF
TRBJ1-2 . few TRBV6-2/TRBV6-3 TGTGCCAGCAGCCTACCTACAGGGCGGGTTGGCTACACCTTC CASSLPTGRVGYTF
TRBJ1-1 . . TRBV5-1 TGCGCCAGCAGCCAACAGGGTTTCCTGAACACTGAAGCTTTCTTT CASSQQGFLNTEAFF
TRBJ2-5 TRBD1 . TRBV7-7 TGTGCCAGCAGCCCGACGACAGGGTCGGAGACCCAGTACTTC CASSPTTGSETQYF
TRBJ1-2 . . TRBV30 TGTGCCTGGAGTCCCCCAGGGGTTGGCTACACCTTC CAWSPPGVGYTF
TRBJ1-1 TRBD1 . TRBV6-5 TGTGCCAGCACTCGAGGGACAGGGGGCACTGAAGCTTTCTTT CASTRGTGGTEAFF
TRBJ1-1 . . TRBV14 TGTGCCAGCAGCGACGCGCCGACAGCAAACACTGAAGCTTTCTTT CASSDAPTANTEAFF
TRBJ2-1 TRBD2 . TRBV18 TGTGCCAGCTCACCACCGGTGAGCGGGGGGCCCGGCAATGAGCAGTTCTTC CASSPPVSGGPGNEQFF
TRBJ2-7 . once TRBV19 TGTGCCAGCGCATATGGAGGGTCCTACGAGCAGTACTTC CASAYGGSYEQYF
TRBJ1-3 . . TRBV18 TGTGCCAGCTCCCCCCGGGATCCTGGAAACACCATATATTTT CASSPRDPGNTIYF
TRBJ1-3 . . TRBV7-8 TGTGCCAGCAGCCCCTCCGGAAACACCATATATTTT CASSPSGNTIYF
TRBJ1-2 . . TRBV10-3 TGTGCCATCAGTGAGTCGAATAAGGATGGAGAAGGCTACACCTTC CAISESNKDGEGYTF
TRBJ2-3 . . TRBV29-1 TGCAGCGTTGAAGATCTCGGGGACTCAGATACGCAGTATTTT CSVEDLGDSDTQYF
TRBJ2-3 . . TRBV5-1 TGCGCCAGCAGCTTGGATGGGCCCTTCACAGATACGCAGTATTTT CASSLDGPFTDTQYF
TRBJ2-3 TRBD2 once TRBV2 TGTGCCAGGGGACTAGGTCGGAAAACAGATACGCAGTATTTT CARGLGRKTDTQYF
TRBJ1-1 . . TRBV19 TGTGCCAGTAGTATGAGGACGGGGGGCGTGAACACTGAAGCTTTCTTT CASSMRTGGVNTEAFF
TRBJ2-1 . few TRBV6-6 TGTGCCAGCAGTTACAGGGGTGGGCAGTTCTTC CASSYRGGQFF
TRBJ2-5 TRBD2 few TRBV3-1/TRBV3-2 TGTGCCAGCAGCCAACCCCTAGCGGGGGAGACCCAGTACTTC CASSQPLAGETQYF
TRBJ1-2 . . TRBV19 TGTGCCAGTCGGGAGGGGGACTATGGCTACACCTTC CASREGDYGYTF
TRBJ1-6 . few TRBV3-1/TRBV3-2 TGTGCCAGCAGCCTACGACAGGCGTATAATTCACCCCTCCACTTT CASSLRQAYNSPLHF
TRBJ2-1 TRBD2 . TRBV3-1/TRBV3-2 TGTGCCAGCAGCCCCTTATCGGGGGGCTACAATGAGCAGTTCTTC CASSPLSGGYNEQFF
TRBJ2-7 . . TRBV7-9 TGTGCCAGCAGCCCCCCAGGGGTTGGGCACGAGCAGTACTTC CASSPPGVGHEQYF
TRBJ1-1 . few TRBV10-3 TGTGCCATCAGACCCGACGGACAGAACACTGAAGCTTTCTTT CAIRPDGQNTEAFF
TRBJ1-2 TRBD1 . TRBV28 TGTGCCAGCATCTCGGACAGGATCTATGGCTACACCTTC CASISDRIYGYTF
TRBJ2-3 . . TRBV9 TGTGCCAGCAGCGTAGCAGGTAGCACAGATACGCAGTATTTT CASSVAGSTDTQYF